The 17 T cell receptor beta chains reported below all come from one sample, sequenced in a study of blood T cell repertoires in COVID-19 (TCRdb year 2020). The library was obtained by the immunoSEQ multiplex PCR assay. What TCRdb holds here is the immuneACCESS table cut down to in-frame rearrangements. Part of the clones is not present; checked against another copy, under half of the missing clones reflect an unresolved V gene, and the others are unexplained. Present in this sample are about 180,000 clones, approximately 84% of which were seen just once. The leading ten clones occupy approximately 7.3% of the sample. The source material was peripheral blood. These receptors were obtained from a human donor in a cohort sampled during active COVID-19.

J is TRBJ1-2 and V is TRBV10-1, with a possible D match to TRBD1 (6 bases). V was trimmed by 6 bases and J by 3 bases, leaving 11 bases between them. This CDR3 is built from 13 residues. Germline V gene sequence: CDR1 WNHNN, CDR2 SYGVQD (reference sequence). CDR3 in DNA: TGCGCCAGCAGCAGGGGAGTGGACTATGGCTACACCTTC. It translates to CASSRGVDYGYTF.

The V gene is TRBV6-1, the J gene TRBJ2-7; tentative D call: TRBD1 (6 bases). CDR1 is MNHNS, CDR2 SASEGT, per germline. V lost 2 bases to trimming and J lost 3 bases, with 17 bases between them. The CDR3 has 16 residues. The CDR3 DNA sequence: TGTGCCAGCAGTGAACAGGGGACGGCGAAACGCTACGAGCAGTACTTC. This codes for CASSEQGTAKRYEQYF.

This rearrangement joins TRBV4-1 to TRBJ2-1; a possible D gene is TRBD2 (5 bases). This CDR3 comprises 15 residues. Between the trimmed V and J ends, which lost 1 base and 6 bases, there was a span of 13 bases. Per the germline V gene, CDR1 is MGHRA and CDR2 is YSYEKL. The CDR3 here is CASSQGERKLNEQFF. The CDR3 coding sequence is TGCGCCAGCAGCCAAGGGGAGAGGAAACTCAATGAGCAGTTCTTC.

The gene calls are TRBV5-1 and TRBJ2-7; TRBD2 is a possible D gene (5 bases). The germline V gene has CDR1 SGHRS and CDR2 YFSETQ. The CDR3 contains 16 residues. Trimming shortened V by 0 bases and J by 0 bases, and 13 bases separated the two germline ends. The CDR3 nucleotides read TGCGCCAGCAGCTTGGCACCCGGGGTCAGCTCCTACGAGCAGTACTTC. This sequence encodes CASSLAPGVSSYEQYF.

This chain joins TRBV14 and TRBJ2-7; TRBD1 agrees at 9 bases. This CDR3 contains 15 residues. V lost 0 bases and J lost 2; bases outside the gene matches: 2. In germline, CDR1 is SGHDN, CDR2 FVKESK. The CDR3: CASSQDRDRAYEQYF. The CDR3 DNA is TGTGCCAGCAGCCAAGATAGGGACAGGGCCTACGAGCAGTACTTC.

This chain joins TRBV27 and TRBJ2-1; D not certain. The V and J ends lost 5 bases and 6 bases respectively, with 8 bases between them. Germline-derived CDR1 and CDR2 are MNHEY and SMNVEV (reference sequence). The CDR3 has 12 residues. CDR3 protein: CASSPGPNEQFF. CDR3 bases: TGTGCCAGCAGTCCAGGCCCCAATGAGCAGTTCTTC.

The chain carries TRBV3-1 (or the pseudogene TRBV3-2) and TRBJ2-7; 11 positions match TRBD1. The length of the CDR3 is 14 residues. Trimming removed 4 bases from V and 7 bases from J; junction bases left unmatched: 6. From germline, CDR1 is LGHDT and CDR2 YNNKEL (reference sequence). The CDR3 DNA sequence: TGTGCCAGCAGCCTAGGACAGGGGGCGCAGGAGCAGTACTTC. It translates to CASSLGQGAQEQYF.

A few counts support this clone. The chain combines TRBV10-1 with TRBJ1-1; possibly TRBD1 for D (5 bases). This CDR3 comprises 13 residues. Between the trimmed V and J ends, which lost 7 bases and 5 bases, there was a span of 14 bases. Germline assignment: CDR1 WNHNN and CDR2 SYGVQD (reference sequence). CDR3: CASKSAGSTEAFF. CDR3 nucleotides: TGCGCCAGCAAGTCGGCAGGGTCGACTGAAGCTTTCTTT.

J is TRBJ1-2 and V is TRBV5-6, with a possible D match to TRBD1 (6 bases). The germline gives CDR1 SGHDT, CDR2 YYEEEE. V gave up 4 bases and J gave up 5 bases, with 15 bases separating them. The CDR3 runs 14 residues. The CDR3 nucleotides are TGTGCCAGCAGCCCGGCGGGGGGCGTATATGGCTACACCTTC. Its translation is CASSPAGGVYGYTF.

CDR3 nucleotides: TGCGCCAGCAGCCAGGGACTCGCGGGCTACACCTTC. Translation: CASSQGLAGYTF. The rearrangement uses TRBV4-1 and TRBJ1-2, with TRBD1 as a possible D gene (5 bases). Germline V lookup: CDR1 MGHRA, CDR2 YSYEKL. The CDR3 has 12 amino acids. The V gene lost 3 bases and the J gene lost 8 bases, with 10 bases spanning the gap.

V is TRBV6-5 and J is TRBJ1-1; 8 positions agree with TRBD1. The CDR3 spans 14 residues. Germline lookup yields CDR1 MNHEY and CDR2 SVGAGI. With V trimmed by 5 bases and J by 6 bases, 8 bases remained unmatched. For the CDR3, the DNA is TGTGCCAGCAGTATAGACAGGGGTAGTGCTGAAGCTTTCTTT. It yields the protein CASSIDRGSAEAFF.

V is TRBV13 and J is TRBJ2-1; TRBD2 agrees at 8 bases. Unmatched junction bases numbered 5, after V lost 5 bases and J lost 5 bases. Germline CDR1 reads PRHDT; CDR2 reads FYEKMQ (reference sequence). This CDR3 spans 14 amino acids. This CDR3 reads CASSNREGDNEQFF. The CDR3 DNA reads TGTGCCAGCAGCAACCGGGAGGGGGACAATGAGCAGTTCTTC.

This chain links TRBV7-3 with TRBJ2-3; D not resolved. Deletions cut 4 bases from V and 0 bases from J, with 5 bases between. The V gene's germline CDR1 is SGHTA and CDR2 FQGTGA. This CDR3 has 13 residues. The chain's CDR3 is CASSSSSTDTQYF. The DNA for the CDR3 is TGTGCCAGCAGCTCGTCTAGCACAGATACGCAGTATTTT.

The chain uses TRBV20-1 and TRBJ1-1, with unresolved D. V was shortened by 3 bases and J by 0 bases, with 14 bases between the two germline ends. The CDR3 totals 15 residues. The germline V gene encodes CDR1 DFQATT and CDR2 SNEGSKA (reference sequence). The CDR3 DNA is TGCAGTGCTAGTTCCCTCCGAGGCGTGAACACTGAAGCTTTCTTT. Translation gives CSASSLRGVNTEAFF.

The chain recombines TRBV3-1 (or the pseudogene TRBV3-2) with TRBJ1-3, with D perhaps TRBD1 (5 bases). The germline V gene encodes CDR1 LGHDT and CDR2 YNNKEL (reference sequence). V lost 0 bases and J lost 16, with 19 bases in between. The CDR3 is made up of 14 amino acids. CDR3 protein: CASSQERRGPRVYF. The CDR3 region has the DNA TGTGCCAGCAGCCAAGAAAGGAGGGGCCCCCGGGTGTATTTT.

The V and J genes are TRBV27 and TRBJ1-4; D is unclear. V was trimmed by 2 bases and J by 3 bases, leaving 13 bases between them. CDR3 size: 16 residues. CDR1 and CDR2 (germline): MNHEY, SMNVEV (reference sequence). The CDR3 sequence is CASSLSGEGSNEKLFF. Written as DNA, the CDR3 is TGTGCCAGCAGTTTAAGCGGCGAGGGTTCTAATGAAAAACTGTTTTTT.

The rearrangement uses TRBV7-9 and TRBJ1-1; D uncertain. CDR3 length equals 12 residues. V lost 5 bases and J 6 bases, leaving 10 bases between the germline ends. Germline CDR1 SEHNR, CDR2 FQNEAQ (reference sequence). The CDR3 spells CASSLDFAEAFF. In DNA form, the CDR3 reads TGTGCCAGCAGCCTAGATTTCGCTGAAGCTTTCTTT.